This T cell receptor (beta chain) appears in the sequencing data of a study of T-cell reconstitution after alpha-beta-depleted transplantation in children. During its preparation, the TCRbeta library received unique molecular identifiers. MiXCR, run by TCRdb on the PCR reads, gives a single entry per CDR3 protein. This sample has 600,000 to 800,000 distinct CDR3 sequences, with about an eighth found just once. Points from the study as a whole: Expanded graft clones numbering several hundred reportedly gave rise to alpha-beta T cells about two months after transplant. Some patients' high day-60 TCRbeta diversity was attributed to recipient cells surviving conditioning. T-cell numbers and diversity, one year after transplant, stemmed largely from T cells that were newly produced.

In regard to this clonotype: The antigen is not known.

This CDR3 spans 18 amino acids. In germline, CDR1 is SGHRS, CDR2 YFSETQ. After removal of 0 bases from V and 0 bases from J, the junction contained 9 bases not matched to a gene. The source material was PBMCs, sampled before TCRalphabeta/CD19-depleted stem cell transplant. The sequence was obtained from a girl aged 2 to 10 with congenital amegakaryocytic thrombocytopenia, due to receive a stem cell transplant. The rearrangement uses TRBV5-1 and TRBJ2-1; 7 bases are shared with TRBD2. The CDR3 loop is CASSLGGSVYFSYNEQFF. CDR3 DNA sequence: TGCGCCAGCAGCTTGGGCGGGAGCGTCTACTTCTCCTACAATGAGCAGTTCTTC.